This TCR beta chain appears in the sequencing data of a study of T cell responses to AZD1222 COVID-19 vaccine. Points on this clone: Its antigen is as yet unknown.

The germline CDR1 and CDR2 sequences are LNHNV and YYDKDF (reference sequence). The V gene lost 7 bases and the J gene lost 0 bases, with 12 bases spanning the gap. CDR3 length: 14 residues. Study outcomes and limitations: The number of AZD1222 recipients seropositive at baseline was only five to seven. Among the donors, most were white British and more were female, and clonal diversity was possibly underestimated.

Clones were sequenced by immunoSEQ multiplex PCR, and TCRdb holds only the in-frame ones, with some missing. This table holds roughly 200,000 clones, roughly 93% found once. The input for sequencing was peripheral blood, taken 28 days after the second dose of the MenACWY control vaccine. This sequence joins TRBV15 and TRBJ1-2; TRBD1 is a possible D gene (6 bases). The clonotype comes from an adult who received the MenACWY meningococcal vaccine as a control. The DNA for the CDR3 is TGTGCCACCACCCCGGGGGCTACTAACTATGGCTACACCTTC. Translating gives CATTPGATNYGYTF.